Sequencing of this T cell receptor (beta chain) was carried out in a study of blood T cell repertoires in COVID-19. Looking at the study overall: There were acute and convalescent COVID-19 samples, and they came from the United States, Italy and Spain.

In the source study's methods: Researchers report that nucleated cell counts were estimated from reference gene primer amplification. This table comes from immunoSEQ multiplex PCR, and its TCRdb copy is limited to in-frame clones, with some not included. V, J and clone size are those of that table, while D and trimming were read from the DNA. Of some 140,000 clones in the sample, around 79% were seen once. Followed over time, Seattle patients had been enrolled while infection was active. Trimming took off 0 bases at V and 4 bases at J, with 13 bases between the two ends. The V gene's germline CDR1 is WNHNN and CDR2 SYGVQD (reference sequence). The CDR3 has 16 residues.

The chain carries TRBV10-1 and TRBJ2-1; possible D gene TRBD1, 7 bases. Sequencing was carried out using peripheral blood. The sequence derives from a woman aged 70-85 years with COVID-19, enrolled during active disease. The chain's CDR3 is CASSESQGGSYNEQFF. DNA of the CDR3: TGCGCCAGCAGTGAGTCCCAGGGGGGTTCATACAATGAGCAGTTCTTC.